Each of the 15 T cell receptor beta chains below was sequenced from the same sample in a study of shared clonotypes between healthy human individuals. Method: immunoSEQ multiplex PCR; TCRdb's copy keeps in-frame clones and lacks some. The sample carries fewer than 600,000 clones, approximately 80% recorded once. Source material: PBMCs. The receptor source for this set is a woman aged 40 to 49 in good health. Some clones in this sample may be carry-over from other donors' samples.

The J gene is TRBJ1-2, the V gene TRBV5-4; TRBD1 might be the D (5 bases). From germline, CDR1 is SGHNT and CDR2 YYREEE (reference sequence). Trimming took 4 bases from V and 3 from J, leaving 19 bases between them. The CDR3 loop spans 16 amino acids. The CDR3 sequence is CASSQDLGAGDYGYTF. The CDR3 DNA follows: TGTGCCAGCAGCCAAGATCTAGGGGCGGGGGACTATGGCTACACCTTC.

The chain joins TRBV18 to TRBJ2-3; 8 bases map to TRBD2. This CDR3 has 16 residues. Unmatched junction bases numbered 11, after V lost 6 bases and J lost 3 bases. The germline V gene encodes CDR1 KGHSH and CDR2 LQKENI. In nucleotides, the CDR3 is TGTGCCAGCTCCCCTTTGGGAGCGGGAGCGACAGATACGCAGTATTTT. It translates to CASSPLGAGATDTQYF.

This clone was observed many times. This chain uses TRBV6-4 with TRBJ2-2; the match to TRBD1 covers 7 bases. CDR1 and CDR2 from the germline V gene are MRHNA and SNTAGT. Unmatched junction bases numbered 7, after V lost 5 bases and J lost 7 bases. The CDR3 sequence is 14 residues long. CDR3 sequence reads: CASSKEQGRGELFF. CDR3 DNA: TGTGCCAGCAGTAAAGAACAGGGGCGCGGGGAGCTGTTTTTT.

This clone came up once. The chain joins TRBV28 to TRBJ1-2, with 7 bases lining up with TRBD1. V was pared by 6 bases and J by 6 bases, with 7 bases of the junction left unmatched. CDR3 length equals 13 residues. CDR1 is MDHEN, CDR2 SYDVKM, per germline. This CDR3 reads CASRQYRGDGYTF. In DNA form, the CDR3 reads TGTGCCAGCAGGCAGTACAGGGGTGATGGCTACACCTTC.

CDR3 residues: CASSRDRDSTDTQYF. The CDR3, as DNA: TGTGCCAGCAGTCGGGACAGAGATAGCACAGATACGCAGTATTTT. V is TRBV2 and J is TRBJ2-3; TRBD1 agrees at 7 bases. This CDR3 is 15 amino acids long. With 5 bases clipped from V and 0 bases from J, the junction kept 5 bases outside the gene matches. The germline CDR1 and CDR2 sequences are SNHLY and FYNNEI.

The CDR3 region is CASTETGGAAYEQYF. The CDR3 coding sequence is TGTGCCAGCACAGAGACAGGGGGCGCAGCCTACGAGCAGTACTTC. The chain uses TRBV6-6 and TRBJ2-7; 10 bases are shared with TRBD1. In germline, CDR1 is MNHNY, CDR2 SVGAGI (reference sequence). Trimming took 7 bases from V and 2 from J; bases not matched to a gene: 8. This CDR3 has 15 amino acids.

Only a few counts were recorded for this clone. The gene calls are TRBV29-1 and TRBJ1-4; D is unclear. CDR1 is SQVTM, CDR2 ANQGSEA, per germline. Trimming pared 6 bases from V and 4 bases from J, leaving 9 bases between. The CDR3 is 12 residues long. The chain's CDR3 is CSVRESNEKLFF. CDR3 coding DNA: TGCAGCGTGAGAGAGAGTAATGAAAAACTGTTTTTT.

The V call is TRBV6-5, the J call TRBJ2-1; 7 nucleotides agree with TRBD2. The ends lost 7 bases at V and 5 bases at J; junction bases unmatched: 11. In germline, CDR1 is MNHEY, CDR2 SVGAGI. The CDR3 extends over 15 amino acids. CDR3 nucleotide sequence: TGTGCCAGCACCAACTCCTTTGGGACTAACAATGAGCAGTTCTTC. Protein sequence: CASTNSFGTNNEQFF.

With regard to this clone: A far larger clone differs by one base, so this is likely a read error. CDR3 DNA sequence: TGCAGCGGGGGGACAGACGAACTCGAGCAGTACTTC. This sequence encodes CSGGTDELEQYF. The chain links TRBV29-1 to TRBJ2-5; TRBD1 matches at 7 bases. The DNA matches TRBJ2-7 better at its end, which makes the J call doubtful. CDR1 and CDR2 (germline): SQVTM, ANQGSEA. The CDR3 consists of 12 residues.

V usage is TRBV6-1 and J usage is TRBJ2-7; D may be TRBD2 (6 bases). Germline loops: CDR1 MNHNS, CDR2 SASEGT. Trimming left V 6 bases short and J 4 bases short, with 19 bases between. The CDR3 totals 15 residues. The CDR3 DNA reads as TGTGCCAGCAGCCTACAAGCGGGTCCTAGGTACGAGCAGTACTTC. The encoded protein is CASSLQAGPRYEQYF.

The table lists this clone with many counts. In the same sample, other DNA sequences code for this CDR3. V gene TRBV7-2 combines with J gene TRBJ2-7; TRBD2 aligns across 9 bases. Germline V gene data show CDR1 as SGHTA and CDR2 as FQGNSA. Unmatched junction bases numbered 6, after V lost 3 bases and J lost 3 bases. The CDR3 is 15 amino acids. The chain's CDR3 is CASSFIAGVGYEQYF. CDR3 in DNA: TGTGCCAGCAGCTTCATAGCGGGAGTCGGCTACGAGCAGTACTTC.

V gene TRBV28 combines with J gene TRBJ1-2, with TRBD1 matching 10 bases. In germline, CDR1 is MDHEN, CDR2 SYDVKM. This CDR3 has 13 residues. Trimming cost V 6 bases and J 6 bases; bases outside gene matches: 4. The CDR3 nucleotides are TGTGCCAGCAGGCGACAGGGGGCGGATGGCTACACCTTC. Protein sequence: CASRRQGADGYTF.

The chain has TRBV5-5 and TRBJ2-5; 10 bases align to TRBD1. The CDR3 totals 17 residues. Trimming at V came to 4 bases and at J to 0 bases, leaving 9 bases not matched to a gene. CDR1 SGHKS and CDR2 YYEKEE come from the germline V gene (reference sequence). In nucleotides, the CDR3 is TGTGCCAGCAGCCGGCGCGGGGGGACAGGGGACCAAGAGACCCAGTACTTC. This gives the protein CASSRRGGTGDQETQYF.

This clone was observed a handful of times. The V and J genes are TRBV7-9 and TRBJ2-7; 7 bases align to TRBD1. The CDR3 contains 14 residues. V shed 5 bases and J 2 bases; nucleotides not matched to a gene: 6. CDR1 and CDR2 (germline): SEHNR, FQNEAQ (reference sequence). The CDR3 here is CASSQQQGTYEQYF. CDR3 nucleotide sequence: TGTGCCAGCAGCCAACAACAGGGGACCTACGAGCAGTACTTC.

The chain couples TRBV6-5 to TRBJ1-3; 9 positions match TRBD1. V was pared by 9 bases and J by 4 bases, with 4 bases of the junction left unmatched. The CDR3 is 13 amino acids. Germline CDR1 MNHEY, CDR2 SVGAGI. The CDR3 bases are TGTGCCAGTCACAGGGGGCTCGGAAACACCATATATTTT. This codes for CASHRGLGNTIYF.